The clone carrying this T cell receptor (beta chain) was recorded many times. Its matching antigen is unknown. The sample is drawn from a study of T cells in Graves' hyperthyroidism and ophthalmopathy. Amplified TCR beta CDR3 regions came from RNA transcripts. HTBI primers were used for first-round RT-PCR of the TCR CDR3. One entry per CDR3 protein, called by TCRdb with MiXCR from the multiplex PCR reads. The table shows 400,000 or so distinct CDR3 sequences, with around an eighth occurring only once. This CDR3 is built from 15 residues. Germline-derived CDR1 and CDR2 are SGHRS and YFSETQ. V lost 0 bases and J 5 bases, leaving 11 bases between the germline ends. Study results and caveats: Most clonotypes that expanded in the thyroid above 0.001 also showed up in blood. Model-based prediction identified ophthalmopathy a median 6.5 months prior to its onset.

Enrolled ophthalmopathy patients presented with a Clinical Activity Score of at least 3, a NOSPECS grade of at least 4, and disease duration under 3 months. The diagnoses drew upon clinical symptoms, serum thyroxine and TRAb, thyroid ultrasound and orbital computed tomography. This sequence joins TRBV5-1 and TRBJ2-2; D remains ambiguous. This sequence was found in a man in his fifties with Graves' ophthalmopathy. Input material: blood. This CDR3 is CASSLGHTGTGELFF. Here the CDR3 DNA reads TGCGCCAGCAGCTTGGGCCACACGGGTACCGGGGAGCTGTTTTTT. The variable domain in full, completed from reference TRBV5-1 and TRBJ2-2, reads KAGVTQTPRYLIKTRGQQVTLSCSPISGHRSVSWYQQTPGQGLQFLFEYFSETQRNKGNFPGRFSGRQFSNSRSEMNVSTLELGDSALYLCASSLGHTGTGELFFGEGSRLTVL.